The clone carrying this TCR beta chain turned up a few times. Its antigen remains unidentified. A much larger clone differs from this one at a single base, so this may be a read error. Because the CDR3 is missing its conserved closing phenylalanine or tryptophan, this is likely a read error. Trimming at V came to 0 bases and at J to 10 bases, leaving 8 bases not matched to a gene. CDR1 LGHNA and CDR2 YSLEER come from the germline V gene. The CDR3 runs 16 residues. The sample comes from a study of glioma-infiltrating T cells. General study results and limits: Very few CDR3 sequences were shared between tissue and blood. Gliomas, especially low-grade, showed above-expected tissue-blood divergence; non-neoplastic patients showed below.

The iRepertoire nested amplicon-rescue multiplex PCR amplified TCR alpha and beta CDR3s from RNA. For one-step reverse transcription and amplification, 100-400 ng of tissue mRNA or PBMC total RNA was used. Using its own MiXCR run on the multiplex PCR reads, TCRdb lists one record per CDR3 protein. The sample has about 130,000 distinct CDR3 sequences, 20% to 25% seen once; the top ten hold 13% to 15%. Material: glioma tissue, nonneoplastic brain tissue, or PBMCs (not recorded which). The chain uses TRBV4-3 and TRBJ2-1, with 11 bases fitting TRBD2. The TCR sequence derives from a human donor with low-grade glioma or glioblastoma, undergoing nonglioma brain surgery, or in good health (not recorded which). As DNA, the CDR3 is TGCGCCAGCAGCCAAGAACGAACTAGCGGGAGCGGGGAGCAGTTCTCC. It codes for CASSQERTSGSGEQFS.